The clone carrying this T cell receptor (beta chain) was recorded at least ten times. Its target is not known. The data were taken from a study of T cells in Graves' hyperthyroidism and ophthalmopathy. Amplified TCR beta CDR3 regions derived from RNA transcripts. The primer set for the first-round RT-PCR of the TCR CDR3 was HTBI. TCRdb re-derived calls from the multiplex PCR reads in MiXCR, one entry per CDR3 protein. The table includes 500,000 to 600,000 distinct CDR3 sequences, 15% to 20% detected once. Study results and limitations: Blood also showed most of the thyroid clonotypes that were expanded above 0.001.

The sample was blood. The TCR originated in a man aged 35-49 years with Graves' ophthalmopathy.

The CDR3 is CASSPPGLQETQYF. The CDR3 coding sequence is TGTGCCAGCAGCCCCCCTGGACTGCAAGAGACCCAGTACTTC. The chain recombines TRBV7-9 with TRBJ2-5; a weak D match, TRBD2 (5 bases). Trimming cost V 5 bases and J 2 bases, with 12 bases left between them. The germline V gene encodes CDR1 SEHNR and CDR2 FQNEAQ (reference sequence). The length of the CDR3 is 14 residues.